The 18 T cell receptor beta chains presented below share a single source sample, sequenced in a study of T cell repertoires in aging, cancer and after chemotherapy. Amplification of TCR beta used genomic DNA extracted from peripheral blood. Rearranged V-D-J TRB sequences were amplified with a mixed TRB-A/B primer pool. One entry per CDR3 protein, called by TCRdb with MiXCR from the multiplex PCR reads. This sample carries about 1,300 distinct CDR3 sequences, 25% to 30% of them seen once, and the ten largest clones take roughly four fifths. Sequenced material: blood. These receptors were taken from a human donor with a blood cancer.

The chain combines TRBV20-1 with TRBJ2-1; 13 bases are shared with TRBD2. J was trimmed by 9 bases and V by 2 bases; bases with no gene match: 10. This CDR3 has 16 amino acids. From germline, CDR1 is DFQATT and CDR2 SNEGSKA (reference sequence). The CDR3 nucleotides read TGCAGTGCTAGACCAACTAGCGGGGGGGCCGATCTTGAGCAGTTCTTC. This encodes CSARPTSGGADLEQFF.

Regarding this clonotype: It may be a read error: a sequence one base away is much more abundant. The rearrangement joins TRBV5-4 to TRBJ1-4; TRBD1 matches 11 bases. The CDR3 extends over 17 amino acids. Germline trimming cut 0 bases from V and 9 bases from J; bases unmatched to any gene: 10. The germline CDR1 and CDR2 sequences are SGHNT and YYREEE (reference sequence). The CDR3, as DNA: TGTGCCAGCAGCTTGGTGGACAGGGGGCTAGGAGGTAAAAAACTGTTTTTT. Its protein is CASSLVDRGLGGKKLFF.

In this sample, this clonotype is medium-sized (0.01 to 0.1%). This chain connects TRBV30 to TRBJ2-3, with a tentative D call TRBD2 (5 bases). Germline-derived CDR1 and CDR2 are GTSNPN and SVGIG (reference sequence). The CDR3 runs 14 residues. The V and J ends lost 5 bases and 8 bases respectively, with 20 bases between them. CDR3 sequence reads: CAWGVGAELSTQYF. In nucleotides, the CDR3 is TGTGCCTGGGGGGTGGGAGCGGAACTTAGTACGCAGTATTTT.

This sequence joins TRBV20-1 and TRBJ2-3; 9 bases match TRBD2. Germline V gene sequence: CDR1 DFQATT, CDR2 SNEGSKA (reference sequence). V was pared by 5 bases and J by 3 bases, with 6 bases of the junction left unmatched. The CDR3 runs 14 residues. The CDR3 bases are TGCAGTGCTGGGTATAGCGGGGGTACAGATACGCAGTATTTT. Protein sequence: CSAGYSGGTDTQYF.

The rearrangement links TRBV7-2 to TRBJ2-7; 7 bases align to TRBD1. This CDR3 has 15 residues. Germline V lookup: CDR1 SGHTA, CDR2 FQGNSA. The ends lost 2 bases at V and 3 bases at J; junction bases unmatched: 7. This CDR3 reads CASSLSVTGFYEQYF. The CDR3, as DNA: TGTGCCAGCAGCTTATCCGTGACAGGGTTCTACGAGCAGTACTTC.

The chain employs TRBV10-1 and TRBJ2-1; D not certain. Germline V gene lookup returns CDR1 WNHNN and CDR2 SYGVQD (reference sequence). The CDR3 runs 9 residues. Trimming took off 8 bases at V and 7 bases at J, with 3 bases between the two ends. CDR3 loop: CASSNEQFF. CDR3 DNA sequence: TGCGCCAGCTCTAATGAGCAGTTCTTC.

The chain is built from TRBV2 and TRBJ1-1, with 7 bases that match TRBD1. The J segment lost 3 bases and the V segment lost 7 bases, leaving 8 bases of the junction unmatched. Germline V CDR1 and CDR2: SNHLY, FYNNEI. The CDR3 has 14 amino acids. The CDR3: CASKTGTAHTEAFF. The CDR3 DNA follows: TGTGCCAGCAAAACCGGGACAGCGCACACTGAAGCTTTCTTT.

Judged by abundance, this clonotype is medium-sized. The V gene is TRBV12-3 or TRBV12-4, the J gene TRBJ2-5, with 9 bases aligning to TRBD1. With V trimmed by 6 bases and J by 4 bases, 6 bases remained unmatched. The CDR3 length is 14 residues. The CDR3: CASSNTGGGETQYF. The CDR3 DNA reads TGTGCCAGCAGCAATACAGGGGGCGGAGAGACCCAGTACTTC.

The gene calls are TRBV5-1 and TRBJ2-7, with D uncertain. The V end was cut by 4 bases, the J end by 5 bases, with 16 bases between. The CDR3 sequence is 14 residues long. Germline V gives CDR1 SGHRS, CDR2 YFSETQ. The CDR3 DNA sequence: TGCGCCAGCAGCCCTCTACAACCGATAGACGAGCAGTACTTC. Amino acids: CASSPLQPIDEQYF.

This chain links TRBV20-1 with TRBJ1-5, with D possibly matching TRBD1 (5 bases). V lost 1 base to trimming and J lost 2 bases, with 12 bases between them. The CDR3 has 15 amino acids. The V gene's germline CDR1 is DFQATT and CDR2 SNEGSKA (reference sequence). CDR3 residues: CSARGQGEGNQPQHF. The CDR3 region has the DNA TGCAGTGCTAGAGGGCAGGGTGAGGGCAATCAGCCCCAGCATTTT.

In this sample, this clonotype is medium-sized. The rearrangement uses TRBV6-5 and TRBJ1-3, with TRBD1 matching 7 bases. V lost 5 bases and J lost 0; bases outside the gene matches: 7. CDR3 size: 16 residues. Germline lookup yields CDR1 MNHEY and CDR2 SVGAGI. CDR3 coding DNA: TGTGCCAGCAGTCGGGACAGTGACCACTCTGGAAACACCATATATTTT. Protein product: CASSRDSDHSGNTIYF.

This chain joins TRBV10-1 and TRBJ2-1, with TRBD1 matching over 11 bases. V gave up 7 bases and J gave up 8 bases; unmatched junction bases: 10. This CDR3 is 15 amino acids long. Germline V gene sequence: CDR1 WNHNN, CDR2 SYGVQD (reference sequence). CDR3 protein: CASKPGQGATHEQFF. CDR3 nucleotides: TGCGCCAGCAAGCCCGGACAGGGGGCGACACATGAGCAGTTCTTC.

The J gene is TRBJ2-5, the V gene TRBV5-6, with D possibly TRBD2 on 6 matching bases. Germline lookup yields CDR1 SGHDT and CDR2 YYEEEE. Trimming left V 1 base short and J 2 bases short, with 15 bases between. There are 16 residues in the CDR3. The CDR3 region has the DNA TGTGCCAGCAGCTTGCATTATACGGGGGTACAAGAGACCCAGTACTTC. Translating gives CASSLHYTGVQETQYF.

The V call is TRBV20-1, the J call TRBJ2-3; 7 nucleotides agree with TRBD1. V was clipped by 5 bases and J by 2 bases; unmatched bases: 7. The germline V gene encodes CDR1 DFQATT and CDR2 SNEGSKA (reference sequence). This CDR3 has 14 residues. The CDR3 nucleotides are TGCAGTGCTGCCGGGACAGAAATCACAGATACGCAGTATTTT. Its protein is CSAAGTEITDTQYF.

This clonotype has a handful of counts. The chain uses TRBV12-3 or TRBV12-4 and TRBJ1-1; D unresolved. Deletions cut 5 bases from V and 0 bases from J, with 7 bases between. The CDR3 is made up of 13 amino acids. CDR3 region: CASSPIMNTEAFF. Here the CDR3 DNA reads TGTGCCAGCAGTCCGATTATGAACACTGAAGCTTTCTTT.

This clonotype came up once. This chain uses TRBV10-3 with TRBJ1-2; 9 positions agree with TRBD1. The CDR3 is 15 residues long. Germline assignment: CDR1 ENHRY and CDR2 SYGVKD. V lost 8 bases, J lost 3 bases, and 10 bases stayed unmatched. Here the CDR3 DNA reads TGTGCCATCCGGGACAGGGCAACCTTAGACTATGGCTACACCTTC. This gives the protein CAIRDRATLDYGYTF.

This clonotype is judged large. DNA for the CDR3: TGTGCCAGCACCCCAACCGGAAAAGGCCTTACCCAGCATTTT. Residues: CASTPTGKGLTQHF. The rearrangement links TRBV6-6 to TRBJ1-5; D is ambiguous. Germline CDR1 and CDR2: MNHNY and SVGAGI (reference sequence). The CDR3 sequence is 14 residues long. V lost 7 bases, J lost 11 bases, and 21 bases lay in between.

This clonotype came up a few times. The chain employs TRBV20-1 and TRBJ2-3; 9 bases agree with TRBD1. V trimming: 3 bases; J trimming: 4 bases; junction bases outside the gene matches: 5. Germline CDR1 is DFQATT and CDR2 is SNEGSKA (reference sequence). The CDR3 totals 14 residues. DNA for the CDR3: TGCAGTGCTAGGCGGGGACAGGGTGCAGATACGCAGTATTTT. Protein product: CSARRGQGADTQYF.